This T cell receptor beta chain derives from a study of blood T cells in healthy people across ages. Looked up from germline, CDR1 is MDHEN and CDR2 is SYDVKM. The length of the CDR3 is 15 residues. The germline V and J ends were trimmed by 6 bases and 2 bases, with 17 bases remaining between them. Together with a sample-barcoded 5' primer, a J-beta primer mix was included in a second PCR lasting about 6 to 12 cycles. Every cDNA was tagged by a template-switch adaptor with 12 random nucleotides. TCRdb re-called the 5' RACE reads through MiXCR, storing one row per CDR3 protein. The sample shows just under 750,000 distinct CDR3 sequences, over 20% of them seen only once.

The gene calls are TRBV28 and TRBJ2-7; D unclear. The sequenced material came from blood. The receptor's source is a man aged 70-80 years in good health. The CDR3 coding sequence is TGTGCCAGCAGGCCACGCTTCCCAACCCCCTACGAGCAGTACGTC. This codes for CASRPRFPTPYEQYV.